This T cell receptor (beta chain) comes out of a study of sequential checkpoint blockade in melanoma. Across the whole study: Patients were randomized 1:1 to nivolumab-then-ipilimumab or ipilimumab-then-nivolumab first-line.

Turning to this clone: Other DNA sequences in the same sample also yield this CDR3.

CDR1 and CDR2 from the germline V gene are LGHNA and YSLEER. The junction had 1 base not matched to a gene; V was cut back by 0 bases and J by 4 bases. The CDR3 is made up of 15 amino acids. Treatment meaning: randomized to nivolumab then ipilimumab (arm A) or the reverse (arm B). Live CD3+CD8+ CD19− CD56− cells were sorted from PBMCs. Using immunoSEQ multiplex PCR, the repertoire was profiled, and TCRdb retains in-frame clones only, with some absent. The table lists about 17,000 clones, 67% of them singletons. The source material was CD8+ T cells sorted from blood (inferred from file names), sampled from a patient given nivolumab and ipilimumab in sequence. This TCR came from a human donor with melanoma. The genes are TRBV4-3 and TRBJ2-1, with 9 bases aligning to TRBD2. CDR3 amino acids: CASSQDTSGYNEQFF. CDR3 coding DNA: TGCGCCAGCAGCCAAGACACTAGCGGGTACAATGAGCAGTTCTTC.